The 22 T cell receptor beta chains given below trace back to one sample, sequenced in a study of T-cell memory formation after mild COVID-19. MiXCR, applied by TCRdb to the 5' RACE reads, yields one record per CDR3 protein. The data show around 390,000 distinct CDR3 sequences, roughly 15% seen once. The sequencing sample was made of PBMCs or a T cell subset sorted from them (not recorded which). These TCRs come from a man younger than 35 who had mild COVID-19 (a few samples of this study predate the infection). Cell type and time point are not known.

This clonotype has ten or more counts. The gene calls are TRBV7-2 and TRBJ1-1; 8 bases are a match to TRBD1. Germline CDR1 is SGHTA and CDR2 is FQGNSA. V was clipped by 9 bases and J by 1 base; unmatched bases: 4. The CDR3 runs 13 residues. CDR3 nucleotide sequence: TGTGCCAGTGATCAGGGGGCGAACACTGAAGCTTTCTTT. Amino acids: CASDQGANTEAFF.

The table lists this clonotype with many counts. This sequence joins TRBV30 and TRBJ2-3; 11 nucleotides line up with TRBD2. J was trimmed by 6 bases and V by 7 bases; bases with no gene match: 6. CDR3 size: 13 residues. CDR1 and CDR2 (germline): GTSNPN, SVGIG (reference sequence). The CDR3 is CAFSLAGADTQYF. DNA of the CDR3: TGTGCCTTTTCACTAGCGGGGGCGGATACGCAGTATTTT.

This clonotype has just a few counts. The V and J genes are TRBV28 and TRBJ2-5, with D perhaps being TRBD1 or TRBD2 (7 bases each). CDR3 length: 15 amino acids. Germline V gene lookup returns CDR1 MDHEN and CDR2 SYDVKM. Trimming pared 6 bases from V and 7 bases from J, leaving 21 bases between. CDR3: CASRQGGTEKPTQYF. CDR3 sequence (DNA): TGTGCCAGCAGGCAGGGGGGGACAGAGAAGCCGACCCAGTACTTC. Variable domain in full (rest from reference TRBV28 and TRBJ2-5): DVKVTQSSRYLVKRTGEKVFLECVQDMDHENMFWYRQDPGLGLRLIYFSYDVKMKEKGDIPEGYSVSREKKERFSLILESASTNQTSMYLCASRQGGTEKPTQYFGPGTRLLVL.

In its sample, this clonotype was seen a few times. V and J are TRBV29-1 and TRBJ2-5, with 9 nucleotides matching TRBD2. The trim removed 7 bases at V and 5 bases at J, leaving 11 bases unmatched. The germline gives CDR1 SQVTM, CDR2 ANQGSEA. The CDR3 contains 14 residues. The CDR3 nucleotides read TGCAGCGCGACCGGCGGGGGGGCAACGGAGACCCAGTACTTC. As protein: CSATGGGATETQYF.

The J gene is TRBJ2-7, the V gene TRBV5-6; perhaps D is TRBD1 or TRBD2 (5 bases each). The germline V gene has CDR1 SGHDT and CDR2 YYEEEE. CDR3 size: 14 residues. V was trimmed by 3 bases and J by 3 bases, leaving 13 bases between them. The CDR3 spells CASSSSGTDYEQYV. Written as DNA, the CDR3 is TGTGCCAGCAGCTCTTCCGGGACCGACTACGAGCAGTACGTC.

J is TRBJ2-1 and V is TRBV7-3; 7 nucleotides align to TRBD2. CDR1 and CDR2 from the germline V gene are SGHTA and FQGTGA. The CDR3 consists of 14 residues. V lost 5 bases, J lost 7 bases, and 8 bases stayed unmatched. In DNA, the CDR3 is TGTGCCAGCAGCACGGGGGGAGAGTGGAATGAGCAGTTCTTC. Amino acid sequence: CASSTGGEWNEQFF.

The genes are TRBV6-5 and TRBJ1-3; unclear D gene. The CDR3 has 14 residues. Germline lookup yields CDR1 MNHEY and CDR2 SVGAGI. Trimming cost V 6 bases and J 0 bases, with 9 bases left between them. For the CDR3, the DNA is TGTGCCAGCAGCCCTACGGGCTCTGGAAACACCATATATTTT. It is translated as CASSPTGSGNTIYF.

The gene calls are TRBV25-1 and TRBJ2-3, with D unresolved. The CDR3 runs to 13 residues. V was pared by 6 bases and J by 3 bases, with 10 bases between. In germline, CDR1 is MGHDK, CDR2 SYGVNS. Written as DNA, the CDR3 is TGTGCCAGCAGGGAACTACTGACAGATACGCAGTATTTT. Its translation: CASRELLTDTQYF.

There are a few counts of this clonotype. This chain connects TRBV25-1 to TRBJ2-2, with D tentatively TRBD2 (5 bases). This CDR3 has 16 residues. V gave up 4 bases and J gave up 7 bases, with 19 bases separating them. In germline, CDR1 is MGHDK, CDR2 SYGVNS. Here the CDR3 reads CASSVSRRGLGGELFF. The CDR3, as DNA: TGTGCCAGCAGTGTATCTAGACGCGGGCTTGGCGGGGAGCTGTTTTTT.

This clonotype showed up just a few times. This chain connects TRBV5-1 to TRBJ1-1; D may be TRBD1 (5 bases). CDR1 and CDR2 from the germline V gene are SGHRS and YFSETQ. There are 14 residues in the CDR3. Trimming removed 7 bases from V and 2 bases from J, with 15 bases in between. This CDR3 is CASRSGGVNTEAFF. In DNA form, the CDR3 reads TGCGCCAGCCGTTCCGGGGGTGTTAACACTGAAGCTTTCTTT.

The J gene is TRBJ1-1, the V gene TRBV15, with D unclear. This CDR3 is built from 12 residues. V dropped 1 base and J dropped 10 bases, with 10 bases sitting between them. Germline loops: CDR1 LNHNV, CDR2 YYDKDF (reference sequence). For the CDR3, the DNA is TGTGCCACCAGCAGAGTGACACGAGGAGCTTTCTTT. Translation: CATSRVTRGAFF.

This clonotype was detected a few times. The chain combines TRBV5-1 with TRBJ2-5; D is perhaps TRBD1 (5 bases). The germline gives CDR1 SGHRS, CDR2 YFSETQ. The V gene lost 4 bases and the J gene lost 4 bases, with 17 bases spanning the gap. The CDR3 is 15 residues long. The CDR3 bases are TGCGCCAGCAGCCCGGACCGCAGGGTAGGAGAGACCCAGTACTTC. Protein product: CASSPDRRVGETQYF.

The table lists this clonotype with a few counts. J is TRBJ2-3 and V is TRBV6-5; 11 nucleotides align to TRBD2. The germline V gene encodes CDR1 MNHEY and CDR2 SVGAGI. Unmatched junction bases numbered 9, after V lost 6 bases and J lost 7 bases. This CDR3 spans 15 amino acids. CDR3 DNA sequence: TGTGCCAGCAGCGGTACTAGCGGGGGCCTTTATACGCAGTATTTT. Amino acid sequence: CASSGTSGGLYTQYF.

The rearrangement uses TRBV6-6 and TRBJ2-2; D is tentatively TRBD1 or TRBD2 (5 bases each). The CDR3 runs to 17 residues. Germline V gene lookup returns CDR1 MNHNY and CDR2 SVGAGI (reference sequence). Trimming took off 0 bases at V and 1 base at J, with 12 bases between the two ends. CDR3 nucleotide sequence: TGTGCCAGCAGTTACTCCCCCGTTGGGGGGAACACCGGGGAGCTGTTTTTT. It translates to CASSYSPVGGNTGELFF.

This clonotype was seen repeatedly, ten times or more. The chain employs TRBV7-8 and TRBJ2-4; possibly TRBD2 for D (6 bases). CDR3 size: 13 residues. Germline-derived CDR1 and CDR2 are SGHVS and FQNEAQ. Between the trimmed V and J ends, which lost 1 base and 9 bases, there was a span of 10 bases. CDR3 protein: CASSLGGDPIQYF. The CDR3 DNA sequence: TGTGCCAGCAGCTTAGGGGGGGATCCCATTCAGTACTTC.

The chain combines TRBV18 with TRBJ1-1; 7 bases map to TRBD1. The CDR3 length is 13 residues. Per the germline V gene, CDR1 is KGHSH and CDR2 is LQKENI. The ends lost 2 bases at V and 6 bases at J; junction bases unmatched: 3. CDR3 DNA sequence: TGTGCCAGCTCACCAGGGCAGGGGGCTGAAGCTTTCTTT. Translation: CASSPGQGAEAFF.

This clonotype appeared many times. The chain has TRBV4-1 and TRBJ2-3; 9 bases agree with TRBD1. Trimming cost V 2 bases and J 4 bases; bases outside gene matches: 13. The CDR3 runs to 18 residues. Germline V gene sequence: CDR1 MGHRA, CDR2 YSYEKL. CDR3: CASSQKLDGQGKADTQYF. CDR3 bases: TGCGCCAGCAGCCAAAAACTTGACGGACAGGGGAAGGCAGATACGCAGTATTTT.

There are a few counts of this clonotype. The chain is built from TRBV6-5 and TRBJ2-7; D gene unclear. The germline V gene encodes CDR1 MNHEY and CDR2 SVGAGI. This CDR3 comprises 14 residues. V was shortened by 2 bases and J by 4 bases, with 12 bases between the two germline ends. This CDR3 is CASSYRPRLYEQYF. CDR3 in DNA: TGTGCCAGCAGTTACAGGCCAAGGCTATACGAGCAGTACTTC.

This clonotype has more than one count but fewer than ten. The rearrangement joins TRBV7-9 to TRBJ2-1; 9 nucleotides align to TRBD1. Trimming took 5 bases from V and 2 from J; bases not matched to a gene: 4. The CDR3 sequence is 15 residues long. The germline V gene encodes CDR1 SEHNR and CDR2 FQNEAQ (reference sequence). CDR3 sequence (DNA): TGTGCCAGCAGCCCCCGGGACAGGGCCTACAATGAGCAGTTCTTC. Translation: CASSPRDRAYNEQFF.

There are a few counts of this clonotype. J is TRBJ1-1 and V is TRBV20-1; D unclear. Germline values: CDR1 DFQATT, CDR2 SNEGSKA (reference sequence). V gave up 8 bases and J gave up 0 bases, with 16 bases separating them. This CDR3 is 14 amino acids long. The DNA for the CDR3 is TGCAGTCTCCTGACCCGGCAGATGAACACTGAAGCTTTCTTT. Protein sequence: CSLLTRQMNTEAFF.

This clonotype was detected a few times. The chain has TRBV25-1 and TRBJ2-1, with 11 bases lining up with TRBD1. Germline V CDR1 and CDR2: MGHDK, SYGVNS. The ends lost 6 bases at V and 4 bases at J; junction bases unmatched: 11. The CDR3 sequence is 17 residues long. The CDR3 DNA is TGTGCCAGCAGCGGACACCACGGGACAGGGGGATACAATGAGCAGTTCTTC. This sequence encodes CASSGHHGTGGYNEQFF.

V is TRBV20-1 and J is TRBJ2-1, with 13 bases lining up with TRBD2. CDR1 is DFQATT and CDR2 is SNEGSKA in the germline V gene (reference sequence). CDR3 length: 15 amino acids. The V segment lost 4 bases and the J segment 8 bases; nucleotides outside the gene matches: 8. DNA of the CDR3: TGCAGTGCTAAACCCGGGACTAGCGGGGTCTATGAGCAGTTCTTC. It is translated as CSAKPGTSGVYEQFF.